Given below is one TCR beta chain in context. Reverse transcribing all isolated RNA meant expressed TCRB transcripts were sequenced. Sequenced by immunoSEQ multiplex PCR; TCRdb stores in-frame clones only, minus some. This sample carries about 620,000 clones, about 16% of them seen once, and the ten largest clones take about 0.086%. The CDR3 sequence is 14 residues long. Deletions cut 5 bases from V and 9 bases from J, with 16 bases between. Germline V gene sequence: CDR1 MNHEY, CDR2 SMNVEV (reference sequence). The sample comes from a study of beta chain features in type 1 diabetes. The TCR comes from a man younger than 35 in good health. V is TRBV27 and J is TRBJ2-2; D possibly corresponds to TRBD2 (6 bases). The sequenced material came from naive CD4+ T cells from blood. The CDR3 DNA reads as TGTGCCAGCAGTCCCCGGGACTTGAGGCGGGAGCTGTTTTTT. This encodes CASSPRDLRRELFF.